These 6 T cell receptor beta chains came from one sample sequenced in a study of T cells in Graves' hyperthyroidism and ophthalmopathy. Amplified regions were TCR beta CDR3 sequences from RNA transcripts. First-round RT-PCR of the TCR CDR3 relied on the HTBI primer set. MiXCR, applied by TCRdb to the multiplex PCR reads, yields one record per CDR3 protein. The data hold approximately 700,000 distinct CDR3 sequences, with just under 45% observed a single time. The sequenced sample was peripheral blood or thyroid tissue (not recorded which). These receptor sequences come from an adult man with Graves' disease, either hyperthyroidism or ophthalmopathy (not recorded which).

In this sample, this clonotype turned up once. The J gene is TRBJ1-2, the V gene TRBV7-3; 9 nucleotides line up with TRBD1. Germline V gene data show CDR1 as SGHTA and CDR2 as FQGTGA. The CDR3 contains 14 residues. With 4 bases clipped from V and 3 bases from J, the junction kept 3 bases outside the gene matches. The CDR3: CASSYGDRDYGYTF. DNA of the CDR3: TGTGCCAGCAGCTACGGGGACAGGGACTATGGCTACACCTTC.

This clonotype came up once. The chain is built from TRBV11-2 and TRBJ2-2; the D call may be TRBD1 or TRBD2 (5 bases each). The V end was cut by 3 bases, the J end by 8 bases, with 10 bases between. Looked up from germline, CDR1 is SGHAT and CDR2 is FQNNGV. CDR3 length: 13 amino acids. In DNA form, the CDR3 reads TGTGCCAGCAGCTTCCCCGGGGCAGGGGAGCTGTTTTTT. Amino acids: CASSFPGAGELFF.

The rearrangement links TRBV6-5 to TRBJ2-7, with D perhaps given as TRBD1 or TRBD2 (6 bases each). Germline CDR1 reads MNHEY; CDR2 reads SVGAGI. The CDR3 length is 12 residues. V gave up 11 bases and J gave up 2 bases, with 13 bases separating them. CDR3 protein: CAGGTRAYEQYF. CDR3 in DNA: TGTGCCGGCGGGACAAGAGCCTACGAGCAGTACTTC.

To note about this clonotype: The CDR3 does not end in the conserved phenylalanine or tryptophan, so this is likely a read error. It is unclear where the CDR3 begins or ends on the DNA, so no DNA is shown, and the CDR3 is as TCRdb lists it. The chain is built from TRBV6-1 and TRBJ2-6; no check of the table's D call, TRBD1, against the DNA was made. The CDR3 length equals 8 residues, ends included. The germline gives CDR1 MNHNS, CDR2 SASEGT. CDR3: CASNKQGG.

The chain carries TRBV20-1 and TRBJ2-2, with 7 bases matching TRBD1. The length of the CDR3 is 14 residues. Looked up from germline, CDR1 is DFQATT and CDR2 is SNEGSKA (reference sequence). V shed 5 bases, J shed 1 base, and the junction held 4 bases outside the gene matches. The CDR3 DNA reads as TGCAGTGCTGAACGACAGGGGAACACCGGGGAGCTGTTTTTT. It is translated as CSAERQGNTGELFF.

The chain is built from TRBV15 and TRBJ2-6; D gene ambiguous. The V gene lost 0 bases and the J gene lost 4 bases, with 7 bases spanning the gap. The CDR3 totals 15 residues. The V gene's germline CDR1 is LNHNV and CDR2 YYDKDF (reference sequence). CDR3 DNA: TGTGCCACCAGCAGAGATCGTACAGGGGCCAACGTCCTGACTTTC. Protein product: CATSRDRTGANVLTF.